This T cell receptor beta chain came from a study of CD8+ T cells in alopecia areata. Study context: The study gave treated patients oral tofacitinib at 5 to 10 mg twice daily. Treatment ran 6 to 18 months, with 6 months of follow-up afterward. Whole-study findings and limits: Lesional scalp, especially alopecia totalis/universalis, showed higher clonality than normal scalp.

Between the trimmed V and J ends, which lost 3 bases and 0 bases, there was a span of 7 bases. The CDR3 is made up of 14 amino acids. The germline gives CDR1 SGDLS, CDR2 YYNGEE. RNA extraction was followed by reverse transcription into cDNA, which acted as the sequencing template. Measured with immunoSEQ multiplex PCR; TCRdb has only the in-frame clones, and not every one. The table has 250,000 or so clones, under 80% seen once. On this clone: Its antigen is as yet unknown.

Specimens obtained from alopecia areata patients comprised lesional scalp punch biopsies and peripheral blood. The specimen was CD4+ T cells sorted from blood, collected at week 0. This receptor was identified in a human donor with alopecia areata. The chain is built from TRBV9 and TRBJ2-1, with D unresolved. The CDR3 nucleotides are TGTGCCAGCAGCGAGTGGGACTCCTACAATGAGCAGTTCTTC. Translated, it gives CASSEWDSYNEQFF. The variable domain in full, with the rest retrieved from reference TRBV9 and TRBJ2-1, is DSGVTQTPKHLITATGQRVTLRCSPRSGDLSVYWYQQSLDQGLQFLIQYYNGEERAKGNILERFSAQQFPDLHSELNLSSLELGDSALYFCASSEWDSYNEQFFGPGTRLTVL.